Listed here is a single T cell receptor beta chain. The antigen remains undetermined. Germline V CDR1 and CDR2: SGHAT, FQNNGV. This CDR3 is 20 amino acids long. The V gene lost 7 bases and the J gene lost 0 bases, with 25 bases spanning the gap. The sample originates from a study of T-cell reconstitution after alpha-beta-depleted transplantation in children. Study-wide results and limits: When one year had passed after transplant, most T-cell counts and diversity came from newly produced T cells. After transplant, at about two months, alpha-beta T cells were reportedly derived from several hundred expanded graft clones. Recipient T cells and thymic progenitors that survived were the source of the high TCRbeta diversity seen at day 60 in some patients.

A TCRbeta library incorporating unique molecular identifiers was prepared. TCRdb analysed the PCR reads with MiXCR anew, one entry per CDR3 protein. The sample includes around 490,000 distinct CDR3 sequences, roughly 10% of them seen just once. The clonotype originates from a female patient aged 2 to 10 who had a stem cell transplant for aplastic anemia, so the T cells may come from the graft donor. The input for sequencing was PBMCs, mostly from graft donor cells, taken 180 days after TCRalphabeta/CD19-depleted stem cell transplant. The chain employs TRBV11-2 and TRBJ2-6; TRBD1 might be the D (6 bases). CDR3 in amino acids: CASTHPQGLFASSGANVLTF. The DNA for the CDR3 is TGTGCCAGCACGCATCCACAGGGCCTCTTTGCAAGCTCTGGGGCCAACGTCCTGACTTTC.